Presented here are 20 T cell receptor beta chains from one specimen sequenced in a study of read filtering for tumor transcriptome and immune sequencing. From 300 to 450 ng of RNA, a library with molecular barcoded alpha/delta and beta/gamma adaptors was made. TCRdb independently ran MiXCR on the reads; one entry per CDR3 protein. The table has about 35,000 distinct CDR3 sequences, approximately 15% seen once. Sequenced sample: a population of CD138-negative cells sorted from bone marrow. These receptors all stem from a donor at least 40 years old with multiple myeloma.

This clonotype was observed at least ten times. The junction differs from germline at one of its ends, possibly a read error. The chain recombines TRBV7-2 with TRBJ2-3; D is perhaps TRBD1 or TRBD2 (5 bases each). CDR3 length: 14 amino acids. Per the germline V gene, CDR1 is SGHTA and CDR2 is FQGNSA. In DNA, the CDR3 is TGTGCCAGCAGCTTAGAGAGGGGCACTCTCCCTCCCCGATTT. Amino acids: CASSLERGTLPPRF.

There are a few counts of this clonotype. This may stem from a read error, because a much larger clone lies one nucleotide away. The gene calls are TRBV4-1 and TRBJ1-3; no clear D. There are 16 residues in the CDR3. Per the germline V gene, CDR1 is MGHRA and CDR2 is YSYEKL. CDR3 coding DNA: TGCGCCAGCAGCCAAGATAGGGAAAGCTCTGGAAACACCATATGTTTT. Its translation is CASSQDRESSGNTICF.

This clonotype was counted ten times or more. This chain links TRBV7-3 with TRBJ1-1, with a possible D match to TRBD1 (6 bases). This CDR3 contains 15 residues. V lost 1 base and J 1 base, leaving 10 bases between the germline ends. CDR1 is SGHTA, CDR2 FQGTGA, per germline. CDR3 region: CASSLMGASNTEAFF. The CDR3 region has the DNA TGTGCCAGCAGCTTAATGGGGGCTTCGAACACTGAAGCTTTCTTT.

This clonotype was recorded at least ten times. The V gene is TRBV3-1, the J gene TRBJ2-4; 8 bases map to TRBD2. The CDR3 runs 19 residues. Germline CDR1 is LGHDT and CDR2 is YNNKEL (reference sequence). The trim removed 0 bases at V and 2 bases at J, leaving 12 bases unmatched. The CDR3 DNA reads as TGTGCCAGCAGCCAAGAGTCTTTCAGCGGGAGAATCACCAAAAACATTCAGTACTTC. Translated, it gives CASSQESFSGRITKNIQYF.

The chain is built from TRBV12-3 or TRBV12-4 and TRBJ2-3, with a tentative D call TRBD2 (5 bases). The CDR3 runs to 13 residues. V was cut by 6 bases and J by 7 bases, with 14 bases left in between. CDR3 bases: TGTGCCAGCAGCCTCCTGACCGGGAATACGCAGTATTTT. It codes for CASSLLTGNTQYF.

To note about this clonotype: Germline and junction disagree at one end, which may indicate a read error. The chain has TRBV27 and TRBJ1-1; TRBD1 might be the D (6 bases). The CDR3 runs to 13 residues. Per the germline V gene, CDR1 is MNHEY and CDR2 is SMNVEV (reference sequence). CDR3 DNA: TGCGCCTGCAGCCTACAGGGACCCACTGAAGCTTTCTTT. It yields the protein CACSLQGPTEAFF.

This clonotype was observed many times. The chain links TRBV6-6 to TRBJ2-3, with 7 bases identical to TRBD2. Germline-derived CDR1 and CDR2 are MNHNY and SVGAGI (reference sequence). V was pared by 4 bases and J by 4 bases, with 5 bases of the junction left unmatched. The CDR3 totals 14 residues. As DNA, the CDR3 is TGTGCCAGCAGTTGGGGCCGGGGGGCAGATACGCAGTATTTT. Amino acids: CASSWGRGADTQYF.

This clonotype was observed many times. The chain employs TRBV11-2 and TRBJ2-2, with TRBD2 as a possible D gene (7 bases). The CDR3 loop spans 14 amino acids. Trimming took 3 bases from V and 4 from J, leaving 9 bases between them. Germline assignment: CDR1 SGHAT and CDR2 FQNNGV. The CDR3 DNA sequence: TGTGCCAGCAGCTTGGGAGGGGGCACCGGGGAGCTGTTTTTT. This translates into CASSLGGGTGELFF.

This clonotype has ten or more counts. The CDR3 DNA is TGCGCCAGCAGCTCTAGCGGGGCGGAGACCCAGTACTTC. This translates into CASSSSGAETQYF. The chain has TRBV5-1 and TRBJ2-5; 9 bases line up with TRBD2. CDR1 is SGHRS and CDR2 is YFSETQ in the germline V gene. V shed 3 bases, J shed 5 bases, and the junction held 2 bases outside the gene matches. The length of the CDR3 is 13 residues.

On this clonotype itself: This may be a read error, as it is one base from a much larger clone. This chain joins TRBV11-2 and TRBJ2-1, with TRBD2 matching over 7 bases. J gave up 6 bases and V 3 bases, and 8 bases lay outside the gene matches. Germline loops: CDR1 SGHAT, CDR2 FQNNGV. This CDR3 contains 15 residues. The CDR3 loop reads CASSFTGGECNEQFF. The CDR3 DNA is TGTGCCAGCAGCTTTACGGGGGGAGAATGCAATGAGCAGTTCTTC.

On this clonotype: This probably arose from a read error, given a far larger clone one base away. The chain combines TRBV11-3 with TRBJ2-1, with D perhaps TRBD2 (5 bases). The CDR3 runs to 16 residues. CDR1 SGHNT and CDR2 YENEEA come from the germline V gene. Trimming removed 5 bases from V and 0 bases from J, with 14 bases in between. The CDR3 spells CASSARLTRSYNEQFF. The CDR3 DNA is TGTGCCAGCAGCGCTAGACTAACGCGCTCCTACAATGAGCAGTTCTTC.

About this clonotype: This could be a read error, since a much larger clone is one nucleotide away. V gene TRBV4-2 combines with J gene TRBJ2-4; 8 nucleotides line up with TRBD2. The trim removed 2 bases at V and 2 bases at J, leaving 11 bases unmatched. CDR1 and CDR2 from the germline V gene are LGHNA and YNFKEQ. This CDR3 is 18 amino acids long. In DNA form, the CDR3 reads TGTGCCAGCAGCCAAAGGGGTAACGGGAGGGTGACCAAAAACATTCAGTACTTC. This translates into CASSQRGNGRVTKNIQYF.

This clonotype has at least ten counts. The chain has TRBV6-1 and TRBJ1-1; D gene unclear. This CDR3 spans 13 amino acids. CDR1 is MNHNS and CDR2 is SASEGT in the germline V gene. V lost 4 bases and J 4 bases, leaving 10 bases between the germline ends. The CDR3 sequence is CASSVGGSTEAFF. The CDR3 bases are TGTGCCAGCAGTGTAGGAGGGAGCACTGAAGCTTTCTTT.

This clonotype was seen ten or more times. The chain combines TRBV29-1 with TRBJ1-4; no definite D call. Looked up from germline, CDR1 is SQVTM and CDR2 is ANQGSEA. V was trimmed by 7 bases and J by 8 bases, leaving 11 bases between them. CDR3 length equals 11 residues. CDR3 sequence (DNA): TGCAGCGCCCGTGGGTCCGAAAAACTGTTTTTT. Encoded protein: CSARGSEKLFF.

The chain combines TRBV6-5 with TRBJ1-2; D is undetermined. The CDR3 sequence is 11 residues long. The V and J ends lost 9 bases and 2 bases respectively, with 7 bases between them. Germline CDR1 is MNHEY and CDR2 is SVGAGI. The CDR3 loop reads CASTGNYGYTF. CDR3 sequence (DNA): TGTGCCAGTACGGGGAACTATGGCTACACCTTC.

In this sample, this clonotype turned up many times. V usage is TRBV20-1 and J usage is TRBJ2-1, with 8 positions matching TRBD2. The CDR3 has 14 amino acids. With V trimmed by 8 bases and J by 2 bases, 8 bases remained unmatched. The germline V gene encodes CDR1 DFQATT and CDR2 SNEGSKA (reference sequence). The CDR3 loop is CSTVQAGAYNEQFF. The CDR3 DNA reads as TGCAGTACCGTACAAGCGGGAGCCTACAATGAGCAGTTCTTC.

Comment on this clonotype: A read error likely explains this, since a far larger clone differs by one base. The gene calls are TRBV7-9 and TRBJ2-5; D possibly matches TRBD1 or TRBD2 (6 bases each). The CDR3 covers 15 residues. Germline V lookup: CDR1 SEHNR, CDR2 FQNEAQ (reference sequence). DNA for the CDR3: TGTGCCAGCAGCCCCCACGGGGGCTACCAAGGGACCCAGTACTTC. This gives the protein CASSPHGGYQGTQYF. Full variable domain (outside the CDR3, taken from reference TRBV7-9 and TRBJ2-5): DTGVSQNPRHKITKRGQNVTFRCDPISEHNRLYWYRQTLGQGPEFLTYFQNEAQLEKSRLLSDRFSAERPKGSFSTLEIQRTEQGDSAMYLCASSPHGGYQGTQYFGPGTRLLVL.

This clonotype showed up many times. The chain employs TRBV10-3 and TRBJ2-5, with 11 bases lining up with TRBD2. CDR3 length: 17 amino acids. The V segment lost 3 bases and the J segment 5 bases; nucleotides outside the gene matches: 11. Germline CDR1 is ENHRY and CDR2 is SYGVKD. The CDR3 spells CAISDILLTSGVETQYF. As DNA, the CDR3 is TGTGCCATCAGTGATATATTATTGACTAGCGGGGTGGAGACCCAGTACTTC.

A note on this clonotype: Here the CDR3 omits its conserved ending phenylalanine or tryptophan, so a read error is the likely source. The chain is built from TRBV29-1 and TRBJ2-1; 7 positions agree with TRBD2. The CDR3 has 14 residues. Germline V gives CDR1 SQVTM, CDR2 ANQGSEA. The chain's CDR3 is CSVTAGVSYKEQFS. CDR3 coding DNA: TGCAGCGTTACGGCGGGAGTGTCCTACAAGGAGCAGTTCTCC.

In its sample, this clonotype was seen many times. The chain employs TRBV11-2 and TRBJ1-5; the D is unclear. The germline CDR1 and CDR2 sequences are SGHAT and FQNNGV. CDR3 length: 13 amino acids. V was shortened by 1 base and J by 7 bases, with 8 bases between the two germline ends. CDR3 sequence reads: CASSLGPIQPQHF. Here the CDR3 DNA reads TGTGCCAGCAGCTTAGGCCCTATACAGCCCCAGCATTTT.